This note documents a single T cell receptor (beta chain) sequence. These data belong to a study of blood T cell repertoires in COVID-19. Overall study: Acute and convalescent COVID-19 specimens originated in the United States, Italy and Spain. T cells, B-cell-depleted T cells, or PBMCs provided the cDNA or gDNA that served as material.

Original handling: From reference gene primer amplification, estimates of nucleated cell counts were derived. Sequenced by immunoSEQ multiplex PCR; TCRdb stores in-frame clones only, minus some. V and J calls and clone size are as listed in that table; D and trimming were resolved from the DNA. The table lists roughly 160,000 clones, roughly 86% of them singletons, with 5.5% to 8% in the top ten. This TCR came from a man aged 45-60 years with active or convalescent COVID-19. Material: peripheral blood.

CDR3 nucleotide sequence: TGTGCCAGCAGCTTAAGTTCGGGACAGGGCCTTAACTATGGCTACACCTTC. As protein: CASSLSSGQGLNYGYTF. The chain joins TRBV7-9 to TRBJ1-2; 9 nucleotides align to TRBD1. The CDR3 consists of 17 residues. The junction had 8 bases not matched to a gene; V was cut back by 2 bases and J by 1 base. The germline V gene encodes CDR1 SEHNR and CDR2 FQNEAQ (reference sequence).